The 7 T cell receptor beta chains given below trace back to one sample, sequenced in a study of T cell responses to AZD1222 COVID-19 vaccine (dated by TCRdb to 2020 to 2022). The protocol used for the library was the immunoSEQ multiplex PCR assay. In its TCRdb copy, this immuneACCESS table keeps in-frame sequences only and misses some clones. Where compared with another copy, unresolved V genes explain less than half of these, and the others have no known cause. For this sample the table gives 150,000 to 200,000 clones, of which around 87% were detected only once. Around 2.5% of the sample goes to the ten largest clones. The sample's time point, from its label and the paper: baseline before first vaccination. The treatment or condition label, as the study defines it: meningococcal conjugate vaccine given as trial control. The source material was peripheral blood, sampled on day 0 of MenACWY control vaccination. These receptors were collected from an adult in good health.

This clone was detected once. The CDR3 coding sequence is TGTGCCAGCAGGGGTCCGTCACAGGAGCAGTACTTC. Translation: CASRGPSQEQYF. The chain uses TRBV27 and TRBJ2-7; D not resolved. In germline, CDR1 is MNHEY, CDR2 SMNVEV (reference sequence). Trimming took off 6 bases at V and 7 bases at J, with 13 bases between the two ends. There are 12 residues in the CDR3.

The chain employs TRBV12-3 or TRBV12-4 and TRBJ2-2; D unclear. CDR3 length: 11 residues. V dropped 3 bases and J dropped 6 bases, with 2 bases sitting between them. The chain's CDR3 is CASSFPGELFF. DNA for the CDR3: TGTGCCAGCAGTTTCCCCGGGGAGCTGTTTTTT.

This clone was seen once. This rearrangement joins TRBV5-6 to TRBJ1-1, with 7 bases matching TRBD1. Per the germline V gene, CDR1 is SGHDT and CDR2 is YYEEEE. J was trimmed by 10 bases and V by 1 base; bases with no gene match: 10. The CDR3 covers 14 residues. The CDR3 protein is CASSLFDREGRAFF. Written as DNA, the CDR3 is TGTGCCAGCAGCTTGTTTGACAGGGAGGGTCGAGCTTTCTTT.

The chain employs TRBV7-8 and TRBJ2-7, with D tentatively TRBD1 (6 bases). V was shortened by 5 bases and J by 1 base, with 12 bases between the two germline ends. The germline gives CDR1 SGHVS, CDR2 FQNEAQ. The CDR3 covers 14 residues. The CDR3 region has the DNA TGTGCCAGCAGCAACCGGACAGTATCCTACGAGCAGTACTTC. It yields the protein CASSNRTVSYEQYF.

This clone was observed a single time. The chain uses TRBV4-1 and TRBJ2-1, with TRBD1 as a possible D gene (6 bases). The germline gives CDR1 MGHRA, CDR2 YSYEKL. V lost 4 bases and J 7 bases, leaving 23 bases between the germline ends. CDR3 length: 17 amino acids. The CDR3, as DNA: TGCGCCAGCAGCCCTGGGGGCGTGGGGGATGAGTGGAATGAGCAGTTCTTC. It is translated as CASSPGGVGDEWNEQFF.

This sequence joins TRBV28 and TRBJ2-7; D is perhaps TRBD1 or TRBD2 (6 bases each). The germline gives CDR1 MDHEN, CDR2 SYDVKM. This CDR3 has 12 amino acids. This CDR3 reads CASRGGAYEQYF. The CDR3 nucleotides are TGTGCGTCCAGGGGAGGTGCCTACGAGCAGTACTTC.

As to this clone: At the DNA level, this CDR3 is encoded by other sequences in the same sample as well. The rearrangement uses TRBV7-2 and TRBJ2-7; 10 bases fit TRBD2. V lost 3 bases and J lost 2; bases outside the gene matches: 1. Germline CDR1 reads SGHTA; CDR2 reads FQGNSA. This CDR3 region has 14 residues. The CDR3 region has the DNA TGTGCCAGCAGCTTGAGCGGGGGGGCCTACGAGCAGTACTTC. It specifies CASSLSGGAYEQYF.